A selection of T cell receptor beta chains follows, all from one sample in a study of blood T cell repertoires in COVID-19. Using immunoSEQ multiplex PCR, the repertoire was profiled, and TCRdb retains in-frame clones only, with some absent. Of more than 300,000 clones detected, 88% appear once; the ten largest clones hold 5.5% to 7.5%. The sample consisted of peripheral blood. All receptors come from a woman in her 70s with COVID-19, enrolled during active disease. The CDR3 runs from the conserved cysteine through the conserved F or W. D genes are given only for firm matches. Clone size is given for some rows only: seen once, a few or many times, or a class if the clone is expanded.

abundance	d_gene	j_gene	v_gene	CDR3nt	CDR3aa
-	TRBD2	TRBJ2-5	TRBV7-2	TGTGCCAGCAGCTTCTGGCTAGCGGGGGCTACACAAGAGACCCAGTACTTC	CASSFWLAGATQETQYF
-	-	TRBJ2-5	TRBV19	TGTGCCAGTAGTATAGGGGACACTCGGGGGACCCAGTACTTC	CASSIGDTRGTQYF
-	-	TRBJ2-6	TRBV15	TGTGCCACCAGCAGAGATTTTCCCCTCGAATCGGGCTCTGGGGCCAACGTCCTGACTTTC	CATSRDFPLESGSGANVLTF
-	TRBD1	TRBJ2-7	TRBV14	TGTGCCAGCAGCCAACATGGGACAGCGAACGAGCAGTACTTC	CASSQHGTANEQYF
-	TRBD1	TRBJ2-2	TRBV7-9	TGTGCCAGCAGCTCCTCAGGGGGCAAGGGCACCGGGGAGCTGTTTTTT	CASSSSGGKGTGELFF
-	TRBD2	TRBJ2-4	TRBV7-2	TGTGCCAGCAGCCCGGCGGGGGGCAGGGAATACATTCAGTACTTC	CASSPAGGREYIQYF
-	-	TRBJ2-1	TRBV7-6	TGTGCCAGCAGCGCGGCCGGGACAACCAACAATGAGCAGTTCTTC	CASSAAGTTNNEQFF
-	TRBD1	TRBJ1-2	TRBV29-1	TGCAGCGTTGATGGTTACTCCGGGACAGGGGTTTACTATGGCTACACCTTC	CSVDGYSGTGVYYGYTF
-	TRBD1	TRBJ2-3	TRBV11-2	TGTGCCACCACTAGGACAGGGTTTACAGATACGCAGTATTTT	CATTRTGFTDTQYF
-	-	TRBJ1-1	TRBV28	TGTGCCAGCAGTTTATCCCTCGGTGGAGGGACTGAAGCTTTCTTT	CASSLSLGGGTEAFF
-	-	TRBJ1-2	TRBV18	TGTGCCAGCTCACCTTCTCCAGGGTCTAACTATGGCTACACCTTC	CASSPSPGSNYGYTF
-	-	TRBJ1-6	TRBV27	TGTGCCAGCAGTTTCATTCGAAGATCGGATTCACCCCTCCACTTT	CASSFIRRSDSPLHF
-	-	TRBJ1-1	TRBV7-2	TGTGCCAGCAGCCCGAGCCTAAACGCGAACACTGAAGCTTTCTTT	CASSPSLNANTEAFF
-	TRBD1	TRBJ2-7	TRBV5-1	TGCGCCAGCAGCGGGACAGGGTCCTACGAGCAGTACTTC	CASSGTGSYEQYF
-	-	TRBJ1-2	TRBV12-3/TRBV12-4	TGTGCCAGCAGTTTCGGGGGGCCCTATGGCTACACCTTC	CASSFGGPYGYTF
few	TRBD1	TRBJ1-1	TRBV3-1/TRBV3-2	TGTGCCAGCAGCCAAGTTTCGCAGGGGGCGCGTGAAGCTTTCTTT	CASSQVSQGAREAFF
once	TRBD1	TRBJ1-1	TRBV27	TGTGCCAGCAGCCGACAGGGGGCGGAGACTGAAGCTTTCTTT	CASSRQGAETEAFF
-	-	TRBJ1-1	TRBV10-3	TGTGCCTCGGCCGGGGGAACAGGGAACACTGAAGCTTTCTTT	CASAGGTGNTEAFF
-	TRBD1	TRBJ2-7	TRBV30	TGTGCCTGGAGCCGCAGGGGGCATGAGCAGTACTTC	CAWSRRGHEQYF
-	TRBD1	TRBJ2-2	TRBV5-1	TGCGCCAGCAGTCGGGACAGGGTGTACACCGGGGAGCTGTTTTTT	CASSRDRVYTGELFF
-	-	TRBJ1-6	TRBV28	TGTGCCAGCACCGGACTGAGCTCCTATAATTCACCCCTCCACTTT	CASTGLSSYNSPLHF
once	TRBD1	TRBJ1-2	TRBV6-5	TGTGCCAGCAGCAGAAGACAGGGCTTTGGCTACACCTTC	CASSRRQGFGYTF
once	-	TRBJ2-3	TRBV9	TGTGCCAGCAGCCGTACGGGGATCCCGGATACGCAGTATTTT	CASSRTGIPDTQYF
-	TRBD1	TRBJ1-1	TRBV7-2	TGTGCCAGCAGTAACAGGGGGGATAACACTGAAGCTTTCTTT	CASSNRGDNTEAFF
-	TRBD2	TRBJ2-1	TRBV19	TGTGCCAGTAGTACGTCCATGCGGGGGGGTGGTCGCGATGAGCAGTTCTTC	CASSTSMRGGGRDEQFF
-	TRBD2	TRBJ2-5	TRBV2	TGTGCCAGAAGACTAGCGGGAGAGACCCAGTACTTC	CARRLAGETQYF
-	-	TRBJ1-1	TRBV2	TGTGCCAGCAGCACGGAGGTTGGCACTGAAGCTTTCTTT	CASSTEVGTEAFF
-	-	TRBJ1-5	TRBV5-1	TGCGCCAGCAGCTCGGGGTTGGGTCAGCCCCAGCATTTT	CASSSGLGQPQHF
-	-	TRBJ1-5	TRBV24-1	TGTGCCACCAGTGCCTATGGAGATCAGCCCCAGCATTTT	CATSAYGDQPQHF
-	-	TRBJ1-1	TRBV11-3	TGTGCCAGCAGCTCACTACAAAACACTGAAGCTTTCTTT	CASSSLQNTEAFF
-	TRBD1	TRBJ1-1	TRBV27	TGTGCCAGCAGTTTCCAGGGGGCGTACACTGAAGCTTTCTTT	CASSFQGAYTEAFF
-	-	TRBJ1-2	TRBV7-2	TGTGCCAGCAGCTTAAACTTCCCCGGGACATCGAACTATGGCTACACCTTC	CASSLNFPGTSNYGYTF
-	-	TRBJ1-5	TRBV9	TGTGCCAGCAGCATGGGGGGGGCCACTGATCAGCCCCAGCATTTT	CASSMGGATDQPQHF
once	TRBD2	TRBJ2-3	TRBV29-1	TGCAGCGCCCGGGGTAGCGGGGGTTCGGGAGATACGCAGTATTTT	CSARGSGGSGDTQYF
once	-	TRBJ2-7	TRBV5-1	TGCGCCAGCAGCTCGGAGGGCTACGAGCAGTACTTC	CASSSEGYEQYF
-	-	TRBJ1-3	TRBV2	TGTGCCAGCACCCTGGAGGTGGGGACTGGAAACACCATATATTTT	CASTLEVGTGNTIYF
-	TRBD2	TRBJ2-5	TRBV4-2	TGTGCCAGCAGCCAACTAGCGGGGCAAGAGACCCAGTACTTC	CASSQLAGQETQYF
-	TRBD1	TRBJ2-1	TRBV5-1	TGCGCCAGCAGCAGACAGGGGGAGAACAATGAGCAGTTCTTC	CASSRQGENNEQFF
-	TRBD1	TRBJ2-1	TRBV14	TGTGCCAGCAGCCAAGAAAGGGGGCCTTACAATGAGCAGTTCTTC	CASSQERGPYNEQFF
-	TRBD1	TRBJ1-2	TRBV27	TGTGCCAGCTGGATTCGGACAGGAAGGCAGAATGGCTACACCTTC	CASWIRTGRQNGYTF
once	-	TRBJ1-1	TRBV2	TGTGCCAGCAGTATGACAGAAGACACTGAAGCTTTCTTT	CASSMTEDTEAFF